This TCR beta chain comes out of a study of identical twins. Whole-study findings and limits: Abundant cord blood beta clonotypes carried fewer insertions; memory repertoires showed none.

Template switching created a universal primer site, and the cDNA included unique molecular identifiers. TCRdb reprocessed the 5' RACE reads via MiXCR and lists one record per CDR3 protein. The top ten clones hold approximately 3.6% of a sample with 200,000 to 250,000 distinct CDR3 sequences, around 6.6% of them seen once. This clonotype was seen a handful of times. No antigen is known for it. The length of the CDR3 is 15 residues. Germline CDR1 is MNHNS and CDR2 is SASEGT. V dropped 5 bases and J dropped 0 bases, with 11 bases sitting between them. The same data also went into a second study, on yellow fever vaccine responses in identical twins. That report adds: Twins' vaccine T cell response reportedly gave the appearance of partial convergence and partial personalization.

Input material: memory (CD45RO+) T cells sorted from blood. This TCR derives from a woman between 18 and 30 years old in good health. This rearrangement joins TRBV6-1 to TRBJ1-3; D possibly corresponds to TRBD1 (5 bases). CDR3 loop: CASSQGAYSGNTIYF. CDR3 bases: TGTGCCAGCAGTCAGGGCGCTTACTCTGGAAACACCATATATTTT.